This TCR beta chain was found in a study of OX40 agonist ivuxolimab in advanced cancers. TCRdb's table, derived via immunoSEQ multiplex PCR, lists solely in-frame clones and lacks some. The table lists 9,500 to 14,000 clones, roughly 77% of them singletons, with over 12% in the top ten. The CDR3 covers 13 residues. The germline V gene has CDR1 SGHNT and CDR2 YYREEE (reference sequence). The V end lost 3 bases, the J end lost 0 bases, and 7 bases lay between the germline ends. The starting material was CD4+ or CD8+ T cells sorted from blood, obtained in a trial of the OX40 agonist ivuxolimab. The V and J genes are TRBV5-4 and TRBJ2-7; D uncertain. The source is an adult with an advanced solid tumor such as melanoma, head and neck, liver or kidney cancer. The CDR3 protein is CASSYASSYEQYF. CDR3 in DNA: TGTGCCAGCAGCTACGCCAGCTCCTACGAGCAGTACTTC.